This is a list of T cell receptor beta chains from one sample in a study of T cell responses to AZD1222 COVID-19 vaccine. TCRdb keeps only in-frame clones here, not all; method: immunoSEQ multiplex PCR. The sample records some 110,000 clones, 70% to 90% being singletons. The source was peripheral blood, collected 28 days after the second AZD1222 dose. These receptors were taken from an adult who received the AZD1222 COVID-19 vaccine. CDR3s include the opening cysteine and the closing phenylalanine or tryptophan. The D gene is left open where the match is weak. Size values are once, few and many counts, or a class for expanded clones, and some rows have none.

clone_size	cdr3_length	v_call	j_call	d_call	cdr3_aa	cdr3_nt
.	17	TRBV27	TRBJ2-1	.	CASSSSPEMASDNEQFF	TGTGCCAGCAGTTCGAGTCCCGAAATGGCGAGCGACAATGAGCAGTTCTTC
.	11	TRBV5-8	TRBJ1-2	.	CASSLLYGYTF	TGTGCCAGCAGCTTGCTCTATGGCTACACCTTC
.	14	TRBV28	TRBJ1-5	.	CASRKGGTGSPQHF	TGTGCCAGCAGGAAAGGGGGTACGGGTTCGCCCCAGCATTTT
.	15	TRBV11-3	TRBJ2-2	.	CASSYTGTVTGELFF	TGTGCCAGCAGCTACACCGGGACCGTCACCGGGGAGCTGTTTTTT
.	15	TRBV5-1	TRBJ1-3	.	CASSLGQAAGNTIYF	TGCGCCAGCAGCCTCGGACAAGCTGCTGGAAACACCATATATTTT
.	15	TRBV9	TRBJ2-1	.	CASSVGPRSYNEQFF	TGTGCCAGCAGCGTAGGCCCTCGATCCTACAATGAGCAGTTCTTC
.	13	TRBV12-3/TRBV12-4	TRBJ1-2	.	CAGKDADNYGYTF	TGTGCCGGCAAGGACGCGGATAACTATGGCTACACCTTC
.	14	TRBV6-4	TRBJ2-1	TRBD2	CASSEKLSGAVQFF	TGTGCCAGCAGTGAGAAACTAAGCGGGGCAGTACAGTTCTTC
.	17	TRBV9	TRBJ1-6	.	CASSGGQISSYNSPLHF	TGTGCCAGCAGCGGAGGACAGATCAGCTCCTATAATTCACCCCTCCACTTT
.	16	TRBV11-3	TRBJ2-1	TRBD2	CASSSQASGTYNEQFF	TGTGCCAGCAGCTCACAAGCTAGCGGGACCTACAATGAGCAGTTCTTC
.	14	TRBV11-2	TRBJ1-1	.	CASSLNRGRSEAFF	TGTGCCAGCAGCTTAAATCGGGGGAGGTCTGAAGCTTTCTTT
.	14	TRBV9	TRBJ1-2	TRBD1	CASSNPGQGSGYTF	TGTGCCAGCAGCAACCCGGGACAGGGAAGTGGCTACACCTTC
.	12	TRBV10-3	TRBJ2-1	.	CAISPLANEQFF	TGTGCCATCAGTCCCTTGGCCAATGAGCAGTTCTTC
.	18	TRBV7-9	TRBJ2-7	TRBD2	CASSSGTSGPPELFEQYF	TGTGCCAGCAGCTCGGGGACTAGCGGGCCTCCCGAACTTTTCGAGCAGTACTTC
.	12	TRBV3-1/TRBV3-2	TRBJ1-2	.	CASSQDLGGYTF	TGTGCCAGCAGCCAAGATTTAGGCGGCTACACCTTC
.	15	TRBV19	TRBJ1-2	TRBD1	CASSTTRDRGPGYTF	TGTGCCAGTAGTACGACCCGGGACAGGGGTCCTGGCTACACCTTC
.	12	TRBV7-9	TRBJ2-7	.	CASSIGPYEQYF	TGTGCCAGCAGCATCGGGCCTTACGAGCAGTACTTC
once	14	TRBV27	TRBJ1-2	.	CASSPYQGSYGYTF	TGTGCCAGCAGTCCGTACCAGGGGAGCTATGGCTACACCTTC
.	12	TRBV28	TRBJ1-2	.	CASSGPQSGYTF	TGTGCCAGCAGTGGGCCGCAGTCCGGCTACACCTTC
few	13	TRBV7-2	TRBJ2-7	.	CASSSNRVIEQYF	TGTGCCAGCAGCTCGAACAGGGTGATCGAGCAGTACTTC
.	11	TRBV10-3	TRBJ1-4	.	CAISSNEKLFF	TGTGCCATCAGTTCTAATGAAAAACTGTTTTTT
.	13	TRBV18	TRBJ2-5	.	CASSPLYEETQYF	TGTGCCAGCTCACCACTCTATGAAGAGACCCAGTACTTC
.	15	TRBV4-3	TRBJ1-4	TRBD1	CASSQGLTGAGKLFF	TGCGCCAGCAGCCAAGGACTGACAGGGGCGGGAAAACTGTTTTTT
.	16	TRBV28	TRBJ2-7	.	CASSFRFATSSYEQYF	TGTGCCAGCAGTTTCCGCTTTGCGACTAGCTCCTACGAGCAGTACTTC
.	14	TRBV9	TRBJ1-2	.	CASSVERGTYSYTF	TGTGCCAGCAGCGTAGAGCGGGGGACGTATAGCTACACCTTC
.	14	TRBV5-1	TRBJ1-1	.	CASSFGKVNTEAFF	TGCGCCAGCAGCTTTGGCAAGGTGAACACTGAAGCTTTCTTT
.	16	TRBV2	TRBJ1-1	.	CASSEPFWGADTEAFF	TGTGCCAGCAGTGAACCTTTCTGGGGGGCTGACACTGAAGCTTTCTTT
.	13	TRBV3-1/TRBV3-2	TRBJ1-5	TRBD1	CASSQSDRGPQHF	TGTGCCAGCAGCCAATCTGACAGGGGGCCCCAGCATTTT
.	17	TRBV11-2	TRBJ2-5	TRBD1	CASSLKPTGTGEETQYF	TGTGCCAGCAGCTTGAAACCAACCGGGACAGGAGAAGAGACCCAGTACTTC
.	17	TRBV4-2	TRBJ2-3	TRBD2	CASSQAGTSEGTDTQYF	TGTGCCAGCAGCCAAGCCGGGACTAGCGAAGGAACAGATACGCAGTATTTT
.	14	TRBV18	TRBJ2-7	.	CASSSGGSSYEQYF	TGTGCCAGCTCATCAGGTGGAAGCTCCTACGAGCAGTACTTC
few	14	TRBV5-1	TRBJ2-7	.	CASSLNSRSYEQYF	TGCGCCAGCAGCTTGAATTCCCGCTCCTACGAGCAGTACTTC
.	13	TRBV10-3	TRBJ2-7	.	CAIRESPIYEQYF	TGTGCCATCAGGGAGAGTCCAATCTACGAGCAGTACTTC
.	14	TRBV19	TRBJ1-5	.	CASSTAGVQQPQHF	TGTGCCAGTAGTACGGCAGGGGTACAACAGCCCCAGCATTTT
few	15	TRBV6-5	TRBJ1-6	TRBD1	CASAVQDRGGSPLHF	TGTGCCAGCGCTGTCCAGGACAGGGGAGGGTCACCCCTCCACTTT
.	13	TRBV29-1	TRBJ2-2	.	CSVLPANTGELFF	TGCAGCGTTCTACCAGCGAACACCGGGGAGCTGTTTTTT
.	12	TRBV12-3/TRBV12-4	TRBJ1-4	.	CASSLDNEKLFF	TGTGCCAGCAGTTTGGACAATGAAAAACTGTTTTTT
.	12	TRBV5-4	TRBJ1-2	.	CASSFLYYGYTF	TGTGCCAGCAGCTTTTTATACTATGGCTACACCTTC
.	16	TRBV4-1	TRBJ2-7	TRBD1	CASSQDLGQGAYEQYF	TGCGCCAGCAGCCAAGACTTAGGACAGGGGGCATACGAGCAGTACTTC
.	16	TRBV18	TRBJ1-3	.	CASSPSAGGVGNTIYF	TGTGCCAGCTCACCTTCCGCGGGGGGAGTAGGAAACACCATATATTTT
few	15	TRBV4-3	TRBJ1-3	TRBD1	CASSPQGRDGNTIYF	TGCGCCAGCAGCCCACAGGGGAGAGATGGAAACACCATATATTTT
once	14	TRBV5-1	TRBJ1-1	TRBD1	CASSFGTGDTEAFF	TGCGCCAGCAGCTTTGGGACAGGGGACACTGAAGCTTTCTTT
.	15	TRBV7-3	TRBJ2-3	.	CASSPHEIGTDTQYF	TGTGCCAGCAGTCCCCATGAGATAGGGACAGATACGCAGTATTTT
.	16	TRBV5-1	TRBJ1-2	TRBD1	CASSLGDSKSNYGYTF	TGCGCCAGCAGCTTGGGGGACAGCAAATCTAACTATGGCTACACCTTC
.	16	TRBV2	TRBJ2-2	TRBD2	CASRSLAGDVTGELFF	TGTGCCAGCAGATCACTAGCGGGAGACGTGACCGGGGAGCTGTTTTTT
.	10	TRBV6-5	TRBJ1-6	.	CASRRTPKGF	TGTGCCAGCAGGAGAACCCCGAAGGGGTTT
.	14	TRBV7-3	TRBJ2-3	TRBD1	CASSPDRGTDTQYF	TGTGCCAGCAGCCCGGACAGGGGCACAGATACGCAGTATTTT
.	14	TRBV2	TRBJ2-2	.	CASRKGANTGELFF	TGTGCCAGCAGGAAGGGGGCGAACACCGGGGAGCTGTTTTTT
.	16	TRBV15	TRBJ1-1	.	CATSPQTGRRNTEAFF	TGTGCCACCAGCCCGCAGACGGGGCGCAGGAACACTGAAGCTTTCTTT
.	13	TRBV12-3/TRBV12-4	TRBJ2-3	.	CASSPTLTDTQYF	TGTGCCAGCAGCCCGACACTCACAGATACGCAGTATTTT